The clone carrying this T cell receptor delta chain was found a few times. The protein given by TCRdb reflects a much larger clone and differs at residue 13 from this DNA's translation, likely from a read error; the protein shown is the DNA's translation. The source of the sample is a study of gamma delta lymphoproliferative disorders and STAT genes. Sequencing used genomic DNA taken from PBMCs of patients and controls. TCRdb reprocessed the multiplex PCR reads through CATT. In the table there are 3,000 or so delta-chain clones, around 1.2% of which are singletons. CDR3 length: 17 residues. Per the germline V gene, CDR1 is GEAIGNYY and CDR2 is EKD.

Sequencing input: blood. The origin of this receptor is a human donor in good health. The rearrangement links TRDV2 to TRDJ1; 13 bases are a match to TRDD3. The CDR3 loop is CACDLLGDTSYTHKLIF. The CDR3 DNA is TGTGCCTGTGACCTACTGGGGGATACGTCGTACACCCATAAACTCATCTTT.